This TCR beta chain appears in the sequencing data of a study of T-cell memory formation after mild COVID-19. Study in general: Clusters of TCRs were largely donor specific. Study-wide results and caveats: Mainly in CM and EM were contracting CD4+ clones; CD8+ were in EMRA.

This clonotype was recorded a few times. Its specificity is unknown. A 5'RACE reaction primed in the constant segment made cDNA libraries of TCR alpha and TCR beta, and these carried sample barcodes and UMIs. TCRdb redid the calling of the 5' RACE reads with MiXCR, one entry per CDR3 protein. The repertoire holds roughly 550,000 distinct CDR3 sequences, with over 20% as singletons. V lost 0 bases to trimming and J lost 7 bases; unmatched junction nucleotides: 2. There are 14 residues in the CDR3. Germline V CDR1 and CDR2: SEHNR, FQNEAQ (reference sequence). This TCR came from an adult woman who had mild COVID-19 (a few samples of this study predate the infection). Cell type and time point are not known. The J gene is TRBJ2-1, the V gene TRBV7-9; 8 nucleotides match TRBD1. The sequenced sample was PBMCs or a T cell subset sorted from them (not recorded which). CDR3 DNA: TGTGCCAGCAGCTTAGCCCAGGGGGCGAATGAGCAGTTCTTC. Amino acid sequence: CASSLAQGANEQFF.